This TCR beta chain came from a study of blood T cell repertoires in COVID-19. Germline V gene data show CDR1 as MDHEN and CDR2 as SYDVKM. The CDR3 sequence is 17 residues long. The V gene end was trimmed by 6 bases and the J gene end by 1 base; junction bases not matched to a gene: 11. Sequenced by immunoSEQ multiplex PCR; TCRdb stores in-frame clones only, minus some. The data show roughly 250,000 clones, with roughly 87% seen just once and over 6% held by the top ten. This sequence was found in a woman in her twenties or thirties with acute COVID-19. Sequences were obtained from PBMCs or T cells enriched from blood (not recorded which). The chain links TRBV28 to TRBJ2-7, with 11 bases fitting TRBD2. The chain's CDR3 is CASSTLLAGGLSYEQYF. DNA of the CDR3: TGTGCCAGCAGCACACTTTTAGCGGGAGGGCTTTCCTACGAGCAGTACTTC.